The rows below give T cell receptor beta chains drawn from one sample of a study of blood T cell repertoires in COVID-19. Profiled with immunoSEQ multiplex PCR; TCRdb holds only in-frame clones, not every one. The sample carries 150,000 to 200,000 clones, approximately 86% recorded once. The sample consisted of peripheral blood. The receptors derive from a woman aged 25 to 39 with active or convalescent COVID-19. Both conserved end residues are part of each CDR3. Each record gives: V gene, clone size, D gene, J gene, CDR3 DNA, CDR3 protein. D genes are given only for firm matches. The size entry is marked missing in some rows and otherwise reads once, few, many or a size class.

TRBV7-8,.,.,TRBJ2-3,TGTGCCAGCAGCTTAGAGTTCGCGAGCACAGATACGCAGTATTTT,CASSLEFASTDTQYF
TRBV7-6,.,.,TRBJ2-7,TGTGCCAGCAGCCGCGAGACATCCAACTACGAGCAGTACTTC,CASSRETSNYEQYF
TRBV3-1/TRBV3-2,.,.,TRBJ1-2,TGTGCCAGCAGCCAAGATCTGACAGGACTCGGCTATGGCTACACCTTC,CASSQDLTGLGYGYTF
TRBV18,.,TRBD1,TRBJ1-2,TGTGCCAGCTCACCAGGGACAGTTTCGGATGGCTACACCTTC,CASSPGTVSDGYTF
TRBV18,once,TRBD1,TRBJ2-1,TGTGCCAGCTCGCATTTACCGGGACAGGGGGCGCACAATGAGCAGTTCTTC,CASSHLPGQGAHNEQFF
TRBV18,once,.,TRBJ1-4,TGTGCCAGCTCACCACGGCTCTATGAAAAACTGTTTTTT,CASSPRLYEKLFF
TRBV19,.,.,TRBJ1-1,TGTGCCAGTAGTATTAGAGGGGGCACTGAAGCTTTCTTT,CASSIRGGTEAFF
TRBV19,.,.,TRBJ1-1,TGTGCCAGTAGTATCGACGGAGGGAACACTGAAGCTTTCTTT,CASSIDGGNTEAFF
TRBV9,.,TRBD2,TRBJ2-7,TGTGCCAGCAGCGTAGGTCTAGCGGGGGGGTACGAGCAGTACTTC,CASSVGLAGGYEQYF
TRBV21-1,.,.,TRBJ1-6,TGTGCCAGCAGCGAGGAAGTCTCACCCCTCCACTTT,CASSEEVSPLHF
TRBV30,.,.,TRBJ1-1,TGTGCCTGGTGGCGGGACGGGCGGGGCGCTGAAGCTTTCTTT,CAWWRDGRGAEAFF
TRBV9,.,TRBD1,TRBJ2-7,TGTGCCAGCAGCGAGGGACAGGAGCAGTACTTC,CASSEGQEQYF
TRBV12-2,.,.,TRBJ1-5,TGTGCAAGTCGCTTAGTTGGGGCCAGCCATCCTACACTCTTATATAGCAATCAGCCCCAGCATTTT,CASRLVGASHPTLLYSNQPQHF
TRBV2,.,TRBD1,TRBJ2-1,TGTGCCAGCAGAGTGGACAGGGGTCGTGGCAATGAGCAGTTCTTC,CASRVDRGRGNEQFF
TRBV10-3,once,TRBD1,TRBJ2-3,TGTGCCATCAGTGGACCGGGACAGGGGGTTGGTATAGATACGCAGTATTTT,CAISGPGQGVGIDTQYF
TRBV18,.,.,TRBJ1-3,TGTGCCAGCTCACCTCCAGGGGGAAACACCATATATTTT,CASSPPGGNTIYF
TRBV12-5,.,.,TRBJ2-2,TGTGCTAGTGCGGGGAACACCGGGGAGCTGTTTTTT,CASAGNTGELFF
TRBV6-4,.,TRBD1,TRBJ1-2,TGTGCCAGCAGTGTACACAGGGGGGTGGATGGCTACACCTTC,CASSVHRGVDGYTF
TRBV19,.,TRBD1,TRBJ1-5,TGTGCCAGTAGTACATTCGGGACAGGTGATCAGCCCCAGCATTTT,CASSTFGTGDQPQHF